These 22 T cell receptor beta chains were all obtained from the same sample, sequenced in a study of T cells in tuberculosis. Sorting used thawed, overnight-rested PBMC stained with anti-CD3, a viability dye and GMM-loaded CD1B tetramer. The lipid loaded on the CD1B tetramers was C32 glucose monomycolate from Rhodococcus equi. Generated by immunoSEQ multiplex PCR, the TCRdb table keeps only in-frame clones and is missing some. Of approximately 57,000 clones in the sample, approximately 91% were seen once. The sequencing sample was made of CD1b-GMM tetramer-negative cells sorted from PBMCs. These receptors all stem from an adult woman with latent tuberculosis.

The CDR3 DNA follows: TGTGCCACCAGCAGTGGGTTTGCGACAGTGCTAGATCAGCCCCAGCATTTT. This translates into CATSSGFATVLDQPQHF. This rearrangement joins TRBV15 to TRBJ1-5; D possibly corresponds to TRBD1 (5 bases). There are 17 residues in the CDR3. CDR1 is LNHNV and CDR2 is YYDKDF in the germline V gene (reference sequence). V gave up 3 bases and J gave up 5 bases, with 20 bases separating them.

This chain joins TRBV6-5 and TRBJ1-1; D is uncertain. Trimming shortened V by 0 bases and J by 0 bases, and 11 bases separated the two germline ends. From germline, CDR1 is MNHEY and CDR2 SVGAGI. The CDR3 length is 16 residues. The CDR3 coding sequence is TGTGCCAGCAGTTACTCTATCCACAGCATGAACACTGAAGCTTTCTTT. Translated, it gives CASSYSIHSMNTEAFF.

CDR3 bases: TGCGCCAGCAGCCAAGCCGCCGGACTAGCGGGAGGGACAGATACGCAGTATTTT. This translates into CASSQAAGLAGGTDTQYF. The rearrangement joins TRBV4-3 to TRBJ2-3, with 15 nucleotides matching TRBD2. The CDR3 length is 18 residues. Looked up from germline, CDR1 is LGHNA and CDR2 is YSLEER. V lost 1 base, J lost 3 bases, and 5 bases stayed unmatched.

This chain uses TRBV4-1 with TRBJ2-1; maybe TRBD2 (6 bases). Trimming cost V 3 bases and J 5 bases, with 14 bases left between them. CDR1 and CDR2 (germline): MGHRA, YSYEKL. The CDR3 has 15 residues. The CDR3 loop reads CASSQATSFHNEQFF. The CDR3, as DNA: TGCGCCAGCAGCCAGGCGACTAGTTTTCACAATGAGCAGTTCTTC.

The chain uses TRBV2 and TRBJ2-6; D might be TRBD1 (6 bases). Germline loops: CDR1 SNHLY, CDR2 FYNNEI. CDR3 length: 15 amino acids. V was shortened by 3 bases and J by 3 bases, with 9 bases between the two germline ends. The CDR3 nucleotides read TGTGCCAGCAGTGATCCAGGGGTTGGGGCCAACGTCCTGACTTTC. This encodes CASSDPGVGANVLTF.

The V call is TRBV4-3, the J call TRBJ2-5, with TRBD2 matching over 13 bases. Matching the DNA end better, TRBJ2-7 makes the J call doubtful. The length of the CDR3 is 15 residues. Germline values: CDR1 LGHNA, CDR2 YSLEER. This CDR3 is CASSQGTSGAYEQYF. CDR3 nucleotide sequence: TGCGCCAGCAGCCAGGGGACTAGCGGGGCCTACGAGCAGTACTTC.

The chain combines TRBV19 with TRBJ2-1, with 12 bases lining up with TRBD2. The V gene's germline CDR1 is LNHDA and CDR2 SQIVND (reference sequence). The CDR3 spans 15 residues. V shed 4 bases and J 7 bases; nucleotides not matched to a gene: 5. This chain's CDR3 is CASSKLAGGFNEQFF. Here the CDR3 DNA reads TGTGCCAGTAGTAAACTAGCGGGAGGTTTTAATGAGCAGTTCTTC.

The V and J genes are TRBV9 and TRBJ1-3; 7 bases line up with TRBD1. The CDR3 spans 16 residues. The V segment lost 0 bases and the J segment 2 bases; nucleotides outside the gene matches: 5. Germline CDR1 reads SGDLS; CDR2 reads YYNGEE. This CDR3 reads CASSVGSRGPGNTIYF. In DNA form, the CDR3 reads TGTGCCAGCAGCGTAGGCAGTAGGGGGCCTGGAAACACCATATATTTT.

The chain links TRBV7-9 to TRBJ2-4; tentative D call: TRBD2 (6 bases). The CDR3 length is 13 residues. CDR1 and CDR2 from the germline V gene are SEHNR and FQNEAQ (reference sequence). Trimming removed 6 bases at V and 9 bases at J, with 15 bases between. The CDR3 nucleotides are TGTGCCAGCAGGCTAGCGAGGGACGGCATTCAGTACTTC. This codes for CASRLARDGIQYF. The variable domain in full, completed from reference TRBV7-9 and TRBJ2-4, reads DTGVSQNPRHKITKRGQNVTFRCDPISEHNRLYWYRQTLGQGPEFLTYFQNEAQLEKSRLLSDRFSAERPKGSFSTLEIQRTEQGDSAMYLCASRLARDGIQYFGAGTRLSVL.

This chain connects TRBV19 to TRBJ1-5; 9 bases line up with TRBD1. Trimming took 2 bases from V and 0 from J; bases not matched to a gene: 5. The CDR3 extends over 17 amino acids. Germline CDR1 reads LNHDA; CDR2 reads SQIVND (reference sequence). CDR3 bases: TGTGCCAGTAGTATAAGGACAGGGGAGACTAGCAATCAGCCCCAGCATTTT. It is translated as CASSIRTGETSNQPQHF.

The chain employs TRBV19 and TRBJ2-7, with a possible D match to TRBD2 (7 bases). The CDR3 runs to 19 residues. Germline loops: CDR1 LNHDA, CDR2 SQIVND (reference sequence). V was clipped by 6 bases and J by 1 base, with 28 bases between them. CDR3 in amino acids: CASSPGTTIILGGSYEQYF. CDR3 bases: TGTGCCAGTAGCCCTGGGACTACCATAATCCTAGGGGGATCCTACGAGCAGTACTTC.

This clone was seen once. This sequence joins TRBV29-1 and TRBJ2-7, with a possible D match to TRBD2 (6 bases). Germline values: CDR1 SQVTM, CDR2 ANQGSEA. V dropped 4 bases and J dropped 3 bases, with 13 bases sitting between them. The CDR3 runs 13 residues. The CDR3 reads CSVAGTGSYEQYF. As DNA, the CDR3 is TGCAGCGTTGCAGGAACCGGGAGCTACGAGCAGTACTTC.

This clone was picked up one time. The gene calls are TRBV11-2 and TRBJ2-4, with TRBD2 identical over 13 bases. The CDR3 runs 15 residues. Unmatched junction bases numbered 8, after V lost 8 bases and J lost 7 bases. CDR1 and CDR2 from the germline V gene are SGHAT and FQNNGV. The CDR3 reads CASRGLAGAGNIQYF. For the CDR3, the DNA is TGTGCCAGCCGCGGACTAGCGGGAGCCGGTAACATTCAGTACTTC. Together with reference TRBV11-2 and TRBJ2-4, the CDR3 gives the full variable domain: EAGVAQSPRYKIIEKRQSVAFWCNPISGHATLYWYQQILGQGPKLLIQFQNNGVVDDSQLPKDRFSAERLKGVDSTLKIQPAKLEDSAVYLCASRGLAGAGNIQYFGAGTRLSVL.

The rearrangement joins TRBV7-9 to TRBJ1-2; possible D gene TRBD1, 5 bases. CDR3 size: 14 residues. Per the germline V gene, CDR1 is SEHNR and CDR2 is FQNEAQ (reference sequence). V was shortened by 1 base and J by 5 bases, with 11 bases between the two germline ends. The CDR3 bases are TGTGCCAGCAGCTTAGGACAGTCCCTTTATGGCTACACCTTC. Its protein product is CASSLGQSLYGYTF.

The J gene is TRBJ2-1, the V gene TRBV5-6; no reliable D call. The CDR3 loop spans 15 amino acids. The germline V gene has CDR1 SGHDT and CDR2 YYEEEE. V was shortened by 2 bases and J by 1 base, with 10 bases between the two germline ends. The DNA of the CDR3 is TGTGCCAGCAGCTTATCGCCAGGATCCTACAATGAGCAGTTCTTC. It yields the protein CASSLSPGSYNEQFF.

The rearrangement joins TRBV7-9 to TRBJ1-2, with 7 bases aligning to TRBD1. V lost 1 base, J lost 4 bases, and 3 bases stayed unmatched. Germline values: CDR1 SEHNR, CDR2 FQNEAQ (reference sequence). The CDR3 covers 14 residues. The CDR3 DNA reads TGTGCCAGCAGCTTAGACGGACAGGTCTATGGCTACACCTTC. Translating gives CASSLDGQVYGYTF. The complete variable domain, with remaining parts taken from reference TRBV7-9 and TRBJ1-2, reads DTGVSQNPRHKITKRGQNVTFRCDPISEHNRLYWYRQTLGQGPEFLTYFQNEAQLEKSRLLSDRFSAERPKGSFSTLEIQRTEQGDSAMYLCASSLDGQVYGYTFGSGTRLTVV.

This rearrangement joins TRBV16 to TRBJ1-2; D is possibly TRBD1 (6 bases). V was pared by 2 bases and J by 2 bases, with 18 bases between. This CDR3 is built from 17 residues. Germline V gene sequence: CDR1 KGHSY, CDR2 FQNENV. Here the CDR3 DNA reads TGTGCCAGCAGCCAACGAAACTACAGGGCTCTGAACTATGGCTACACCTTC. It encodes CASSQRNYRALNYGYTF.

The J gene is TRBJ1-5, the V gene TRBV28; no definite D call. The V gene's germline CDR1 is MDHEN and CDR2 SYDVKM. The CDR3 loop spans 16 amino acids. Trimming removed 4 bases at V and 6 bases at J, with 19 bases between. DNA of the CDR3: TGTGCCAGCAGTTCCCCGGAGGGATATGGCGGTCAGCCCCAGCATTTT. Translation gives CASSSPEGYGGQPQHF. Full variable domain (missing parts from reference TRBV28 and TRBJ1-5): DVKVTQSSRYLVKRTGEKVFLECVQDMDHENMFWYRQDPGLGLRLIYFSYDVKMKEKGDIPEGYSVSREKKERFSLILESASTNQTSMYLCASSSPEGYGGQPQHFGDGTRLSIL.

The rearrangement joins TRBV6-1 to TRBJ1-2; D not resolved. The CDR3 has 13 residues. CDR1 is MNHNS, CDR2 SASEGT, per germline. V lost 6 bases and J 5 bases, leaving 13 bases between the germline ends. CDR3 coding DNA: TGTGCCAGCAGGTTTACCGCGCTTTATGGCTACACCTTC. Its translation is CASRFTALYGYTF.

J is TRBJ1-3 and V is TRBV7-2, with D unresolved. Per the germline V gene, CDR1 is SGHTA and CDR2 is FQGNSA. Between the trimmed V and J ends, which lost 5 bases and 0 bases, there was a span of 11 bases. The CDR3 extends over 15 amino acids. As DNA, the CDR3 is TGTGCCAGCAGCCAAGAACTTATCTCTGGAAACACCATATATTTT. Its protein product is CASSQELISGNTIYF.

The rearrangement links TRBV4-1 to TRBJ2-5; D not certain. CDR3 length: 14 amino acids. V was cut by 1 base and J by 3 bases, with 9 bases left in between. CDR1 is MGHRA, CDR2 YSYEKL, per germline. Here the CDR3 DNA reads TGCGCCAGCAGCCAAGCTCTCACAGAAGAGACCCAGTACTTC. This encodes CASSQALTEETQYF.

V usage is TRBV5-6 and J usage is TRBJ2-7; tentatively, D is TRBD2 (5 bases). V lost 2 bases, J lost 3 bases, and 6 bases lay in between. Germline lookup yields CDR1 SGHDT and CDR2 YYEEEE. The CDR3 runs 12 residues. The CDR3 is CASSFGVYEQYF. CDR3 sequence (DNA): TGTGCCAGCAGCTTCGGGGTCTACGAGCAGTACTTC.